This record covers a single T cell receptor (beta chain). Its target is unknown. The data are from a study of T-cell memory formation after mild COVID-19. In the study overall: There were largely donor-specific TCR clusters. The study's findings and limits: That cross-reactive memory joined was suggested by some responding clones appearing in pre-infection memory.

UMIs and sample barcodes were carried by the TCR alpha and TCR beta cDNA libraries that 5'RACE produced using constant-segment primers. TCRdb reprocessed the 5' RACE reads with MiXCR, giving one entry per CDR3 protein. This table has 190,000 or so distinct CDR3 sequences, about 11% appearing once. Per the germline V gene, CDR1 is SGHNT and CDR2 is YYREEE (reference sequence). The junction had 13 bases not matched to a gene; V was cut back by 4 bases and J by 7 bases. This CDR3 has 15 amino acids. The V and J genes are TRBV5-4 and TRBJ1-2, with TRBD1 identical over 7 bases. This TCR derives from a man aged 18-30 years who had mild COVID-19 (a few samples of this study predate the infection). Cell type and time point are not known. The sample taken for sequencing was PBMCs or a T cell subset sorted from them (not recorded which). The CDR3 reads CASSPDQGGAGGYTF. The CDR3 DNA reads as TGTGCCAGCAGCCCGGACCAAGGGGGCGCGGGTGGCTACACCTTC.